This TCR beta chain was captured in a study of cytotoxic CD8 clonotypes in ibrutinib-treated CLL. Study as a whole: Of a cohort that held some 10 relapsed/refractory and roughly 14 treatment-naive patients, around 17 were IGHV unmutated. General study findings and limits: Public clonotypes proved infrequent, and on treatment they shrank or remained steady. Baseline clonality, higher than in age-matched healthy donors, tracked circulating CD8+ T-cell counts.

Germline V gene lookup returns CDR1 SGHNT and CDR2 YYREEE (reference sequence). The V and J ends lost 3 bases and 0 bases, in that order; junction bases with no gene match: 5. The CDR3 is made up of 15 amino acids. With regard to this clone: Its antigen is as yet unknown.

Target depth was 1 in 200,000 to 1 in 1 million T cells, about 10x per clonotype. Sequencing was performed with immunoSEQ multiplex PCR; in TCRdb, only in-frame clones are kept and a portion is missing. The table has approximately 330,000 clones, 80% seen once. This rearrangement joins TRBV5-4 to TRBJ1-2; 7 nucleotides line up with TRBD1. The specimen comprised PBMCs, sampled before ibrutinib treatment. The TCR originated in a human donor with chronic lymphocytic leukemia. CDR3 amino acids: CASSWNRGANYGYTF. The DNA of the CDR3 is TGTGCCAGCAGCTGGAACAGGGGAGCTAACTATGGCTACACCTTC.